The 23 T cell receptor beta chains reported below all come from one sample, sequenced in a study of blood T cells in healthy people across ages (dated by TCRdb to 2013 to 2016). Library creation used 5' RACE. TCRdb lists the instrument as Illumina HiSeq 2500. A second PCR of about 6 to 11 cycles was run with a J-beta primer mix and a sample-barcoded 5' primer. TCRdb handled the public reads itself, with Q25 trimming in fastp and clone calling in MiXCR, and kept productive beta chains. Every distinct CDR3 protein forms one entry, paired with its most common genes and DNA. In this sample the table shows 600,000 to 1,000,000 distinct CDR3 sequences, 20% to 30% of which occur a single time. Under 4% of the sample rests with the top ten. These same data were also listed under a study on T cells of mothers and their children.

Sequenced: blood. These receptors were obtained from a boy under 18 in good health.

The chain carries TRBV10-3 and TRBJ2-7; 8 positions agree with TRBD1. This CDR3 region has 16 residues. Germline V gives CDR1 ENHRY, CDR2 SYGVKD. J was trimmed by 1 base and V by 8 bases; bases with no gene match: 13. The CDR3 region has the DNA TGTGCCATCGACGAGGTCCGGGACAGGTTATCCTACGAGCAGTACTTC. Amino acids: CAIDEVRDRLSYEQYF.

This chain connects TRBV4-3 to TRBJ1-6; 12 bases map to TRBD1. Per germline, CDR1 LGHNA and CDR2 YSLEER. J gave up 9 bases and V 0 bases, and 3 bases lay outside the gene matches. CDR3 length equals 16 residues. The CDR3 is CASSQDRDRGPSPLHF. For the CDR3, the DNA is TGCGCCAGCAGCCAAGATCGGGACAGGGGGCCTTCACCCCTCCACTTT.

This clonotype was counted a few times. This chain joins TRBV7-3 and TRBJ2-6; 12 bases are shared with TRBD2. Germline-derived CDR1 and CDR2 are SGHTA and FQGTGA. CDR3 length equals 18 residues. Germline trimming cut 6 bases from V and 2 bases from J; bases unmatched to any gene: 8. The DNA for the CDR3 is TGTGCCAGCAGTTCCTCCGGACTAGCGGGAACTGGGGCCAACGTCCTGACTTTC. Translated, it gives CASSSSGLAGTGANVLTF. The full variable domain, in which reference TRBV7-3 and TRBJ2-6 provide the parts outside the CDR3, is GAGVSQTPSNKVTEKGKYVELRCDPISGHTALYWYRQSLGQGPEFLIYFQGTGAADDSGLPNDRFFAVRPEGSVSTLKIQRTERGDSAVYLCASSSSGLAGTGANVLTFGAGSRLTVL.

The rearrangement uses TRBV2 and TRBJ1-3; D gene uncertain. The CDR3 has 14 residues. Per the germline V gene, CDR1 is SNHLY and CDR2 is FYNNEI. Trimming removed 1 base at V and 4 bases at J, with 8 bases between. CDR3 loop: CASSEVTVGNTIYF. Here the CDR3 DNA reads TGTGCCAGCAGTGAAGTAACGGTGGGAAACACCATATATTTT.

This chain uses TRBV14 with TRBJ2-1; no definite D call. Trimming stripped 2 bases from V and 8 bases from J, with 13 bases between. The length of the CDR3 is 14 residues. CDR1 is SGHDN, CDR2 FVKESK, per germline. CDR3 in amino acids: CASSQQGPWDEQFF. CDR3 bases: TGTGCCAGCAGCCAACAAGGCCCTTGGGATGAGCAGTTCTTC.

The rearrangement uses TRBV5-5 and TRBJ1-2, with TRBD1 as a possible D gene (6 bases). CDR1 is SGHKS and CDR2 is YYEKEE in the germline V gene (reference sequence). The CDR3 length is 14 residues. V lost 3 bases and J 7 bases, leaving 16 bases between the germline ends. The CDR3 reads CASSWAGGALGYTF. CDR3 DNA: TGTGCCAGCAGCTGGGCCGGGGGGGCGCTTGGCTACACCTTC.

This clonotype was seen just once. The CDR3 nucleotides are TGTGCCAGCAGTCCAACACCCGGGACAGTCTACGAGCAGTACTTC. This codes for CASSPTPGTVYEQYF. The V call is TRBV28, the J call TRBJ2-1; 7 bases agree with TRBD1. The J call may be wrong; the DNA end is better matched by TRBJ2-7. There are 15 residues in the CDR3. Looked up from germline, CDR1 is MDHEN and CDR2 is SYDVKM.

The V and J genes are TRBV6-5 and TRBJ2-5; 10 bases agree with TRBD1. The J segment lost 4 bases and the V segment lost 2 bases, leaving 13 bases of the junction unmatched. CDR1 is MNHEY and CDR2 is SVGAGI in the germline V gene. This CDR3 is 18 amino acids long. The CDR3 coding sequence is TGTGCCAGCAGTTACGCCGGGACAGGGGTCGGGCGGGGAGAGACCCAGTACTTC. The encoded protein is CASSYAGTGVGRGETQYF.

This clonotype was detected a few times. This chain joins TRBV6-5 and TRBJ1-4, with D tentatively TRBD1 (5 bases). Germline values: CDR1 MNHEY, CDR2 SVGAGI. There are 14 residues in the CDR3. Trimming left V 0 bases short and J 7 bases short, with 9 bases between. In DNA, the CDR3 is TGTGCCAGCAGTTACTCCCGGGGGATTGAAAAACTGTTTTTT. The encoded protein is CASSYSRGIEKLFF.

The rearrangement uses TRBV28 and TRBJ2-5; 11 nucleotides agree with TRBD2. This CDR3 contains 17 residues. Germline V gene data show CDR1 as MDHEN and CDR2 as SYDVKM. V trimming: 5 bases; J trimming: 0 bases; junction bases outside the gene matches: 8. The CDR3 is CASSPALAGGYQETQYF. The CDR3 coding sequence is TGTGCCAGCAGTCCCGCCCTAGCGGGGGGTTACCAAGAGACCCAGTACTTC.

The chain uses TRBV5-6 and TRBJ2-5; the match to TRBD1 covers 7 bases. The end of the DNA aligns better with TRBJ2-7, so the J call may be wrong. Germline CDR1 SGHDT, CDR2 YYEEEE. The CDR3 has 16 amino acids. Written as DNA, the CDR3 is TGTGCCAGCAGCTGGGGACAGTATGCGGATGCATACGAGCAGTACTTC. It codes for CASSWGQYADAYEQYF.

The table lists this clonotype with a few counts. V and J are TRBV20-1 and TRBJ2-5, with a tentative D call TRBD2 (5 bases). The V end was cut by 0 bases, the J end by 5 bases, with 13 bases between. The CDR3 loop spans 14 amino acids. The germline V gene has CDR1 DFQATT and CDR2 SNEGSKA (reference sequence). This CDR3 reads CSARDRSGFETQYF. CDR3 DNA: TGCAGTGCTAGAGACAGGTCGGGGTTCGAGACCCAGTACTTC.

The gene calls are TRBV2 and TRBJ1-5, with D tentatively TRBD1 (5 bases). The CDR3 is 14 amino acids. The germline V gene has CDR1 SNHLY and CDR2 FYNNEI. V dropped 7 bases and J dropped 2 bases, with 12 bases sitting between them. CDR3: CASNLGRGNQPQHF. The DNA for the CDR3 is TGTGCCAGCAATCTGGGGCGAGGCAATCAGCCCCAGCATTTT.

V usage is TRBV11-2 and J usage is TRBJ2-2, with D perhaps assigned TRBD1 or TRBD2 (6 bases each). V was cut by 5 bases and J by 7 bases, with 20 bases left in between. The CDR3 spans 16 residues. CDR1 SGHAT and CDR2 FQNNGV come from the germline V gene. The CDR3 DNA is TGTGCCAGCAGCCCTCCGGGGGCCGGATTTATCGGGGAGCTGTTTTTT. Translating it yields CASSPPGAGFIGELFF.

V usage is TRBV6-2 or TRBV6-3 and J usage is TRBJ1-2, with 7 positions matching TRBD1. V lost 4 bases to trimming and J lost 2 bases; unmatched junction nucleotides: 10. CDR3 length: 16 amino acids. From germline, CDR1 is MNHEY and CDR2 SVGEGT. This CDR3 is CASSSYPGQTNYGYTF. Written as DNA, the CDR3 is TGTGCCAGCAGTTCCTACCCGGGACAGACCAACTATGGCTACACCTTC.

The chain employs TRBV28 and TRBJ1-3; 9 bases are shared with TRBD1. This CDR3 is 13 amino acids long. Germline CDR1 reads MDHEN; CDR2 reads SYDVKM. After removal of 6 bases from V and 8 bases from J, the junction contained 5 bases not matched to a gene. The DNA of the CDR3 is TGTGCCAGCAGAGGACAGGGGACATACACCATATATTTT. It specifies CASRGQGTYTIYF. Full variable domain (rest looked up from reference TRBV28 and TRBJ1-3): DVKVTQSSRYLVKRTGEKVFLECVQDMDHENMFWYRQDPGLGLRLIYFSYDVKMKEKGDIPEGYSVSREKKERFSLILESASTNQTSMYLCASRGQGTYTIYFGEGSWLTVV.

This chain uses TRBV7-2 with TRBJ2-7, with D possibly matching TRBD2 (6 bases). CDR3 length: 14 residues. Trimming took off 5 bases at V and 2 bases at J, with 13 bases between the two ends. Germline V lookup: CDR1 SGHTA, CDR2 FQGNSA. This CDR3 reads CASSPLAFPYEQYF. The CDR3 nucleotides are TGTGCCAGCAGCCCACTAGCTTTCCCCTACGAGCAGTACTTC.

The CDR3 spells CSALQPGTGYNEQFF. The DNA for the CDR3 is TGCAGTGCCCTCCAACCCGGGACAGGCTACAATGAGCAGTTCTTC. V usage is TRBV20-1 and J usage is TRBJ2-1; TRBD1 aligns across 8 bases. The V gene's germline CDR1 is DFQATT and CDR2 SNEGSKA (reference sequence). The trim removed 6 bases at V and 3 bases at J, leaving 10 bases unmatched. The CDR3 runs to 15 residues.

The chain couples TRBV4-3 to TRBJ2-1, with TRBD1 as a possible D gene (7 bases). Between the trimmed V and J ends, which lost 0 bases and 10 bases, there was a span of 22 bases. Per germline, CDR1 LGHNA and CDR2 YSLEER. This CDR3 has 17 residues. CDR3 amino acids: CASSQDPWDQSGGEQFF. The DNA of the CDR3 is TGCGCCAGCAGCCAAGATCCATGGGACCAATCAGGGGGGGAGCAGTTCTTC.

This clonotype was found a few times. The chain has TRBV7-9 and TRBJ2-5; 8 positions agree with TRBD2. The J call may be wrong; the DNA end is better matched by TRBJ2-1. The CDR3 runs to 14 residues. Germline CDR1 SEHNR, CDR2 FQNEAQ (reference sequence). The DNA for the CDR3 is TGTGCCAGCGGCCCCAGCGGGAGAGCGAATGAGCAGTTCTTC. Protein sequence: CASGPSGRANEQFF.

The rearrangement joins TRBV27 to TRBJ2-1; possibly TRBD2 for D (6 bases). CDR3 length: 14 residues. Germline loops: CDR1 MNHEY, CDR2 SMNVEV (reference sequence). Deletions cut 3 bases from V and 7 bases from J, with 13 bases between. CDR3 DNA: TGTGCCAGCAGTTTCACTAGCTGGGGGAATGAGCAGTTCTTC. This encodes CASSFTSWGNEQFF.

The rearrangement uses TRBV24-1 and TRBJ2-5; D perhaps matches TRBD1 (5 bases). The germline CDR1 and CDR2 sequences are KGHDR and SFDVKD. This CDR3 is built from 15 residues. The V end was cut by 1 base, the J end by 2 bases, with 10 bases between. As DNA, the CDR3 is TGTGCCACCAGTGATTTCAAGGGGCTTCAAGAGACCCAGTACTTC. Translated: CATSDFKGLQETQYF.

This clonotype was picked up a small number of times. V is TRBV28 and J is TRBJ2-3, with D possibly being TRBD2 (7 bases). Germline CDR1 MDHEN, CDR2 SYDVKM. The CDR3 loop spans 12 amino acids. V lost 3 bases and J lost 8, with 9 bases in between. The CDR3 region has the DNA TGTGCCAGCAGTTTGGGGGGGGCTACGCAGTATTTT. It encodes CASSLGGATQYF.